The clone carrying this T cell receptor (beta chain) was picked up many times. Its antigen is unknown. Quantitative 5'-RACE with molecular barcodes generated TCR beta libraries. MiXCR was run by TCRdb on the 5' RACE reads, yielding one entry per CDR3 protein. The sample contains approximately 250,000 distinct CDR3 sequences, 7.5% to 9.5% of which appear only once. These data are taken from a study of CD8 T cells in ankylosing spondylitis. Whole-study results and caveats: Reportedly, disease-linked clones are significantly enriched in ankylosing spondylitis patients' matched synovial fluid. Fewer than ten highly homologous variants made up a TCR beta motif, and this motif appeared characteristic of ankylosing spondylitis blood. In reactive arthritis synovial fluid and blood, some motif variants had been reported before.

There are 14 residues in the CDR3. Germline V gives CDR1 SQVTM, CDR2 ANQGSEA. Losses at the gene ends were 4 bases for V and 5 bases for J; bases not matched to a gene: 9. The source is a female donor with ankylosing spondylitis or in good health (not recorded which). The rearrangement uses TRBV29-1 and TRBJ2-3, with 7 bases lining up with TRBD2. Sequences were obtained from blood, either unsorted or a sorted T cell fraction (not recorded which). CDR3 in amino acids: CSVAWGTNEDTQYF. In nucleotides, the CDR3 is TGCAGCGTTGCGTGGGGGACTAACGAAGATACGCAGTATTTT.